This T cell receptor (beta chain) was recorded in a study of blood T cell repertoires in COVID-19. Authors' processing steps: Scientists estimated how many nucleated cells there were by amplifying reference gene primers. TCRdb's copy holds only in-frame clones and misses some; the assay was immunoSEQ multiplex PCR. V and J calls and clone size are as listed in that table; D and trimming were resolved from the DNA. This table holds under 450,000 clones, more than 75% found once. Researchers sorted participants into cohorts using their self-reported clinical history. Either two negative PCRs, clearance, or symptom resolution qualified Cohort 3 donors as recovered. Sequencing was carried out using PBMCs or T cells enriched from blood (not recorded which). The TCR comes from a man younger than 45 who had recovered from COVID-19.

The CDR3 coding sequence is TGTGCCAGCAGCCTCCAGACGGAGGGCTACACCTTC. Translated, it gives CASSLQTEGYTF. This chain uses TRBV7-8 with TRBJ1-2; no definite D call. Germline V gene lookup returns CDR1 SGHVS and CDR2 FQNEAQ. There are 12 residues in the CDR3. Trimming stripped 5 bases from V and 8 bases from J, with 12 bases between.